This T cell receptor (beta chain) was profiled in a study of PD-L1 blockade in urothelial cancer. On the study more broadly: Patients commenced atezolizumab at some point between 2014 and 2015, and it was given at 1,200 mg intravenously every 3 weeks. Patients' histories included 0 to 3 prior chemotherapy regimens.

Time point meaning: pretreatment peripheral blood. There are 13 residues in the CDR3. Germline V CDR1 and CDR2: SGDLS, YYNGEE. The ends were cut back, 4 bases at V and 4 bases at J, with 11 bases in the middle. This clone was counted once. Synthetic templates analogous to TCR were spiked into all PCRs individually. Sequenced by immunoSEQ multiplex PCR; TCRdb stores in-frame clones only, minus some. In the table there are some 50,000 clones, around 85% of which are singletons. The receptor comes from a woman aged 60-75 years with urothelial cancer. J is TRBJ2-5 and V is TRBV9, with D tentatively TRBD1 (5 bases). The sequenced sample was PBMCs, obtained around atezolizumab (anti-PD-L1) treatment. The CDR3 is CASSPGLVETQYF. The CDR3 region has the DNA TGTGCCAGCAGCCCAGGGTTAGTAGAGACCCAGTACTTC.